This T cell receptor (beta chain) was identified in a study of OX40 agonist ivuxolimab in advanced cancers. Findings of the study overall: Expanded clones were, on average, more numerous in CD8+ T cells than in CD4+. Among some nonresponders, normalized T-cell clonal expansion was also low.

Profiled with immunoSEQ multiplex PCR; TCRdb holds only in-frame clones, not every one. The profile shows about 81,000 clones, around 84% of them singletons. Per the germline V gene, CDR1 is ENHRY and CDR2 is SYGVKD. Trimming stripped 2 bases from V and 5 bases from J, with 7 bases between. The CDR3 has 13 amino acids. On this clone itself: Its antigen remains unknown.

Sampling times: baseline, cycle 4 day 1, cycle 7 day 1. This sequence originates from an adult with an advanced solid tumor such as melanoma, head and neck, liver or kidney cancer. This chain joins TRBV10-3 and TRBJ1-5; D remains unclear. Here the sequenced sample was CD4+ or CD8+ T cells sorted from blood, taken in a trial of the OX40 agonist ivuxolimab. The DNA for the CDR3 is TGTGCCATCAGTGAGCCAGTAGATCAGCCCCAGCATTTT. Encoded protein: CAISEPVDQPQHF.